Listed below are T cell receptor beta chains from one sample, sequenced in a study of blood T cell repertoires in COVID-19. Clones were sequenced by immunoSEQ multiplex PCR, and TCRdb holds only the in-frame ones, with some missing. This table has approximately 340,000 clones, around 82% appearing once. The specimen was peripheral blood. These receptors were collected from a man younger than 45 with active or convalescent COVID-19. The CDR3 runs from the conserved cysteine through the conserved F or W. Each record gives: D gene, clone size, V gene, J gene, CDR3 protein, CDR3 DNA. A D gene is named only where the DNA matches it firmly. Rows may omit the clone size; those that give it use once, few, many or a size class.

d_call: -; clone_size: -; v_call: TRBV28; j_call: TRBJ2-1; cdr3_aa: CASSYELENEQFF; cdr3_nt: TGTGCCAGCAGTTACGAGTTAGAAAATGAGCAGTTCTTC
d_call: -; clone_size: few; v_call: TRBV6-5; j_call: TRBJ2-7; cdr3_aa: CASSYSWGETYEQYF; cdr3_nt: TGTGCCAGCAGTTACTCGTGGGGGGAGACCTACGAGCAGTACTTC
d_call: TRBD2; clone_size: -; v_call: TRBV28; j_call: TRBJ2-3; cdr3_aa: CASAAAGSGTDTQYF; cdr3_nt: TGTGCCAGCGCGGCAGCGGGGTCCGGTACAGATACGCAGTATTTT
d_call: TRBD1; clone_size: few; v_call: TRBV5-6; j_call: TRBJ1-1; cdr3_aa: CASSVGGGNEAFF; cdr3_nt: TGTGCCAGCAGCGTAGGGGGCGGAAACGAAGCTTTCTTT
d_call: -; clone_size: -; v_call: TRBV11-2; j_call: TRBJ2-1; cdr3_aa: CASSLLPFSSYNEQFF; cdr3_nt: TGTGCCAGCAGCTTACTACCCTTTAGCTCCTACAATGAGCAGTTCTTC
d_call: -; clone_size: -; v_call: TRBV27; j_call: TRBJ1-2; cdr3_aa: CASSLSIRYRGYTF; cdr3_nt: TGTGCCAGCAGTTTATCGATCCGGTATCGGGGCTACACCTTC
d_call: -; clone_size: once; v_call: TRBV7-2; j_call: TRBJ1-4; cdr3_aa: CASSSFDSGPVKLFF; cdr3_nt: TGTGCCAGCAGCTCCTTTGACTCCGGCCCCGTAAAACTGTTTTTT
d_call: -; clone_size: -; v_call: TRBV7-3; j_call: TRBJ1-1; cdr3_aa: CASSLGGVGNTEAFF; cdr3_nt: TGTGCCAGCAGCTTAGGAGGGGTAGGGAACACTGAAGCTTTCTTT
d_call: TRBD1; clone_size: -; v_call: TRBV7-3; j_call: TRBJ1-2; cdr3_aa: CASSFSGGVSYGYTF; cdr3_nt: TGTGCCAGCAGCTTCTCAGGGGGAGTCAGCTATGGCTACACCTTC
d_call: TRBD1; clone_size: once; v_call: TRBV18; j_call: TRBJ1-5; cdr3_aa: CASSLDRVGQPQHF; cdr3_nt: TGTGCCAGCTCTTTGGACAGGGTGGGTCAGCCCCAGCATTTT
d_call: -; clone_size: -; v_call: TRBV28; j_call: TRBJ2-6; cdr3_aa: CASSRQGTGANVLTF; cdr3_nt: TGTGCCAGCAGCCGCCAGGGTACTGGGGCCAACGTCCTGACTTTC
d_call: -; clone_size: -; v_call: TRBV15; j_call: TRBJ1-6; cdr3_aa: CATSREVKPSSYNSPLHF; cdr3_nt: TGTGCCACCAGCAGAGAGGTCAAACCGAGCTCCTATAATTCACCCCTCCACTTT
d_call: -; clone_size: few; v_call: TRBV6-2/TRBV6-3; j_call: TRBJ2-1; cdr3_aa: CASSYTGQYNEQFF; cdr3_nt: TGTGCCAGCAGTTACACAGGGCAGTACAATGAGCAGTTCTTC
d_call: -; clone_size: -; v_call: TRBV5-1; j_call: TRBJ2-2; cdr3_aa: CASSSGNTGELFF; cdr3_nt: TGCGCCAGCAGCTCAGGAAACACCGGGGAGCTGTTTTTT
d_call: -; clone_size: -; v_call: TRBV28; j_call: TRBJ1-2; cdr3_aa: CASSVPAGGSDGYTF; cdr3_nt: TGTGCCAGCAGTGTCCCGGCGGGAGGGTCGGATGGCTACACCTTC
d_call: -; clone_size: -; v_call: TRBV30; j_call: TRBJ1-6; cdr3_aa: CAWASYRDSPLHF; cdr3_nt: TGTGCCTGGGCCTCCTACAGGGATTCACCCCTCCACTTT
d_call: TRBD1; clone_size: once; v_call: TRBV6-6; j_call: TRBJ2-1; cdr3_aa: CASSHTRDRVSLEQFF; cdr3_nt: TGTGCCAGCAGTCATACCCGGGACAGGGTTTCTCTTGAGCAGTTCTTC
d_call: TRBD1; clone_size: many; v_call: TRBV6-2/TRBV6-3; j_call: TRBJ1-5; cdr3_aa: CASSTGTGFYSNQPQHF; cdr3_nt: TGTGCCAGCAGTACCGGGACAGGATTTTATAGCAATCAGCCCCAGCATTTT
d_call: -; clone_size: -; v_call: TRBV19; j_call: TRBJ1-2; cdr3_aa: CASSIDRGSTDGYTF; cdr3_nt: TGTGCCAGTAGTATAGATCGGGGAAGCACGGACGGCTACACCTTC
d_call: -; clone_size: -; v_call: TRBV27; j_call: TRBJ1-5; cdr3_aa: CASSSGLQGPPQHF; cdr3_nt: TGTGCCAGCAGTTCGGGCCTACAGGGTCCGCCCCAGCATTTT
d_call: -; clone_size: -; v_call: TRBV30; j_call: TRBJ1-4; cdr3_aa: CAWNPAGVRNEKLFF; cdr3_nt: TGTGCCTGGAACCCAGCGGGGGTGCGTAATGAAAAACTGTTTTTT
d_call: -; clone_size: -; v_call: TRBV7-9; j_call: TRBJ2-1; cdr3_aa: CASSSALQGQWDNEQFF; cdr3_nt: TGTGCCAGCAGCTCAGCACTCCAGGGGCAGTGGGACAATGAGCAGTTCTTC
d_call: TRBD1; clone_size: -; v_call: TRBV4-1; j_call: TRBJ2-7; cdr3_aa: CASSLGQGGNYEQYF; cdr3_nt: TGCGCCAGCAGCCTAGGACAGGGCGGTAACTACGAGCAGTACTTC
d_call: TRBD2; clone_size: -; v_call: TRBV9; j_call: TRBJ2-1; cdr3_aa: CASSVTSGRRTYNEQFF; cdr3_nt: TGTGCCAGCAGCGTCACTAGCGGGAGAAGGACGTACAATGAGCAGTTCTTC
d_call: -; clone_size: once; v_call: TRBV2; j_call: TRBJ2-7; cdr3_aa: CASRGLGGEQYF; cdr3_nt: TGTGCCAGCAGGGGGCTTGGAGGGGAGCAGTACTTC
d_call: TRBD2; clone_size: -; v_call: TRBV4-1; j_call: TRBJ2-1; cdr3_aa: CASSQVVATSNNEQFF; cdr3_nt: TGCGCCAGCAGCCAAGTAGTCGCGACTAGCAACAATGAGCAGTTCTTC
d_call: -; clone_size: -; v_call: TRBV7-9; j_call: TRBJ2-3; cdr3_aa: CASRWEPGDTQYF; cdr3_nt: TGTGCCAGCAGGTGGGAGCCAGGAGATACGCAGTATTTT
d_call: TRBD2; clone_size: -; v_call: TRBV5-1; j_call: TRBJ2-1; cdr3_aa: CASSFGGARDEQFF; cdr3_nt: TGCGCCAGCAGCTTCGGGGGGGCCCGCGATGAGCAGTTCTTC
d_call: TRBD2; clone_size: once; v_call: TRBV30; j_call: TRBJ2-1; cdr3_aa: CAWSGRNSGSAGGYNEQFF; cdr3_nt: TGTGCCTGGAGTGGCCGAAATAGCGGGAGTGCGGGGGGCTACAATGAGCAGTTCTTC
d_call: -; clone_size: -; v_call: TRBV28; j_call: TRBJ2-7; cdr3_aa: CASTIEEGREQYF; cdr3_nt: TGTGCCAGCACTATCGAGGAGGGACGGGAGCAGTACTTC
d_call: TRBD1; clone_size: once; v_call: TRBV10-1; j_call: TRBJ1-1; cdr3_aa: CASPSLYAQGSTEAFF; cdr3_nt: TGCGCCAGCCCCAGCCTTTACGCACAGGGGAGCACTGAAGCTTTCTTT
d_call: -; clone_size: -; v_call: TRBV7-2; j_call: TRBJ1-2; cdr3_aa: CASTIGRAEGYGYTF; cdr3_nt: TGTGCCAGCACCATTGGGCGGGCCGAGGGCTATGGCTACACCTTC
d_call: -; clone_size: -; v_call: TRBV27; j_call: TRBJ2-5; cdr3_aa: CASSLGAAGQETQYF; cdr3_nt: TGTGCCAGCAGTTTAGGGGCGGCGGGGCAAGAGACCCAGTACTTC
d_call: -; clone_size: -; v_call: TRBV6-5; j_call: TRBJ1-5; cdr3_aa: CASSTLQGYQPQHF; cdr3_nt: TGTGCCAGCAGTACCCTACAGGGCTATCAGCCCCAGCATTTT
d_call: TRBD1; clone_size: -; v_call: TRBV10-3; j_call: TRBJ1-4; cdr3_aa: CAIGTGLATNEKLFF; cdr3_nt: TGTGCCATCGGGACAGGGTTAGCAACTAATGAAAAACTGTTTTTT
d_call: -; clone_size: -; v_call: TRBV6-5; j_call: TRBJ1-2; cdr3_aa: CASSRDLGQTYGYTF; cdr3_nt: TGTGCCAGCAGTCGAGACCTGGGCCAAACCTATGGCTACACCTTC
d_call: -; clone_size: -; v_call: TRBV24-1; j_call: TRBJ2-5; cdr3_aa: CATLGQANQETQYF; cdr3_nt: TGTGCCACTTTGGGGCAGGCTAACCAAGAGACCCAGTACTTC
d_call: TRBD2; clone_size: -; v_call: TRBV6-5; j_call: TRBJ2-7; cdr3_aa: CASSLTSGGQGDEQYF; cdr3_nt: TGTGCCAGCAGTTTGACTAGCGGGGGACAGGGAGACGAGCAGTACTTC
d_call: TRBD1; clone_size: -; v_call: TRBV6-5; j_call: TRBJ1-1; cdr3_aa: CASSYPTGLNTEAFF; cdr3_nt: TGTGCCAGCAGTTACCCGACAGGGCTGAACACTGAAGCTTTCTTT
d_call: -; clone_size: -; v_call: TRBV5-5; j_call: TRBJ1-4; cdr3_aa: CASSQASGTTNEKLFF; cdr3_nt: TGTGCCAGCAGCCAGGCGTCGGGAACAACTAATGAAAAACTGTTTTTT
d_call: TRBD1; clone_size: -; v_call: TRBV28; j_call: TRBJ1-3; cdr3_aa: CASSPRQGDGGNTIYF; cdr3_nt: TGTGCCAGCAGTCCCCGACAGGGTGACGGTGGAAACACCATATATTTT
d_call: -; clone_size: -; v_call: TRBV30; j_call: TRBJ1-5; cdr3_aa: CAWTTGLNQPQHF; cdr3_nt: TGTGCCTGGACTACAGGGCTCAATCAGCCCCAGCATTTT
d_call: -; clone_size: -; v_call: TRBV4-3; j_call: TRBJ1-2; cdr3_aa: CASSQGLSSYGYTF; cdr3_nt: TGCGCCAGCAGCCAAGGGTTGTCTAGCTATGGCTACACCTTC
d_call: TRBD1; clone_size: -; v_call: TRBV27; j_call: TRBJ1-2; cdr3_aa: CASNTGGVGYGYTF; cdr3_nt: TGTGCCAGCAACACAGGGGGGGTGGGCTATGGCTACACCTTC
d_call: -; clone_size: -; v_call: TRBV6-5; j_call: TRBJ1-5; cdr3_aa: CASSRSSNQPQHF; cdr3_nt: TGTGCCAGCAGTCGTTCTTCTAATCAGCCCCAGCATTTT
d_call: TRBD2; clone_size: -; v_call: TRBV7-2; j_call: TRBJ2-5; cdr3_aa: CASSSGLAETQYF; cdr3_nt: TGTGCCAGCAGCTCGGGACTAGCGGAGACCCAGTACTTC
d_call: -; clone_size: -; v_call: TRBV11-3; j_call: TRBJ2-4; cdr3_aa: CASSPYGENIQYF; cdr3_nt: TGTGCCAGCAGCCCATACGGGGAAAACATTCAGTACTTC
d_call: TRBD1; clone_size: -; v_call: TRBV6-6; j_call: TRBJ2-7; cdr3_aa: CASSSRTGTHEQYF; cdr3_nt: TGTGCCAGCAGTAGTCGGACAGGAACGCACGAGCAGTACTTC
d_call: -; clone_size: -; v_call: TRBV5-4; j_call: TRBJ2-2; cdr3_aa: CASSFDRTLNGELFF; cdr3_nt: TGTGCCAGCAGCTTCGACAGGACGCTCAACGGGGAGCTGTTTTTT
d_call: TRBD1; clone_size: -; v_call: TRBV7-3; j_call: TRBJ2-5; cdr3_aa: CASSLSGQGYQETQYF; cdr3_nt: TGTGCCAGCAGCTTATCGGGACAGGGCTACCAAGAGACCCAGTACTTC
d_call: TRBD2; clone_size: -; v_call: TRBV29-1; j_call: TRBJ2-1; cdr3_aa: CSVWRTSKNNEQFF; cdr3_nt: TGCAGCGTTTGGAGGACTAGTAAGAACAATGAGCAGTTCTTC
d_call: -; clone_size: -; v_call: TRBV19; j_call: TRBJ1-5; cdr3_aa: CASLQGLGSPQHF; cdr3_nt: TGTGCCAGCTTGCAGGGGCTGGGATCGCCCCAGCATTTT
d_call: -; clone_size: -; v_call: TRBV12-3/TRBV12-4; j_call: TRBJ1-2; cdr3_aa: CASSLGGSYGYTF; cdr3_nt: TGTGCCAGCAGTTTGGGGGGGTCATATGGCTACACCTTC